The 25 T cell receptor beta chains given below trace back to one sample, sequenced in a study of T-cell reconstitution after alpha-beta-depleted transplantation in children. Preparation of the TCRbeta library involved a method that used unique molecular identifiers. MiXCR was run by TCRdb on the PCR reads, yielding one entry per CDR3 protein. The sample has just over 950,000 distinct CDR3 sequences, under 30% seen once. The material was PBMCs, mostly from graft donor cells, obtained 360 days after TCRalphabeta/CD19-depleted stem cell transplant. The origin of the receptors is a boy under two years old who had a stem cell transplant for SCID, so the T cells may come from the graft donor.

V and J are TRBV4-3 and TRBJ2-3; the D is unclear. CDR3 length: 14 residues. Germline V CDR1 and CDR2: LGHNA, YSLEER. Trimming took off 0 bases at V and 6 bases at J, with 10 bases between the two ends. The CDR3, as DNA: TGCGCCAGCAGCCAAGATCTTACCGGTGATACGCAGTATTTT. This translates into CASSQDLTGDTQYF.

The V and J genes are TRBV30 and TRBJ1-1, with 8 bases identical to TRBD1. The J segment lost 5 bases and the V segment lost 5 bases, leaving 4 bases of the junction unmatched. This CDR3 contains 12 residues. CDR1 and CDR2 (germline): GTSNPN, SVGIG (reference sequence). CDR3 sequence (DNA): TGTGCCTGGGGACAGGGAGGGACTGAAGCTTTCTTT. As protein: CAWGQGGTEAFF.

This clonotype was counted a few times. The chain joins TRBV5-1 to TRBJ1-2; D gene ambiguous. V was cut by 1 base and J by 1 base, with 11 bases left in between. The CDR3 is made up of 15 amino acids. Germline lookup yields CDR1 SGHRS and CDR2 YFSETQ. CDR3 sequence reads: CASSLSLDFNYGYTF. The CDR3 region has the DNA TGCGCCAGCAGCTTGTCTCTGGACTTTAACTATGGCTACACCTTC.

There are a few counts of this clonotype. V and J are TRBV5-6 and TRBJ1-1, with D possibly TRBD1 on 6 matching bases. Trimming left V 3 bases short and J 5 bases short, with 23 bases between. The CDR3 consists of 17 residues. Germline-derived CDR1 and CDR2 are SGHDT and YYEEEE. This CDR3 reads CASSSTLSTGRGTEAFF. In DNA form, the CDR3 reads TGTGCCAGCAGCTCCACCCTCAGTACAGGGAGGGGGACTGAAGCTTTCTTT.

This chain uses TRBV3-1 with TRBJ2-5, with D possibly TRBD1 on 6 matching bases. Germline V gene sequence: CDR1 LGHDT, CDR2 YNNKEL (reference sequence). CDR3 size: 14 residues. V lost 1 base to trimming and J lost 9 bases, with 15 bases between them. The CDR3 protein is CASSQAGQGRPQYF. The CDR3 DNA follows: TGTGCCAGCAGCCAAGCTGGGCAGGGGCGGCCCCAGTACTTC.

The J gene is TRBJ2-5, the V gene TRBV9; no definite D call. From germline, CDR1 is SGDLS and CDR2 YYNGEE. Trimming took 5 bases from V and 7 from J, leaving 12 bases between them. There are 12 residues in the CDR3. The CDR3 here is CASSSGKGTQYF. DNA of the CDR3: TGTGCCAGCAGTTCCGGAAAGGGGACCCAGTACTTC.

The chain employs TRBV18 and TRBJ1-4, with a tentative D call TRBD1 (6 bases). The CDR3 has 15 residues. V was shortened by 0 bases and J by 6 bases, with 11 bases between the two germline ends. Germline lookup yields CDR1 KGHSH and CDR2 LQKENI. The DNA for the CDR3 is TGTGCCAGCTCACCACCGGGACACAAGGATGAAAAACTGTTTTTT. This gives the protein CASSPPGHKDEKLFF.

The V gene is TRBV27, the J gene TRBJ2-5; no clear D gene. The V gene's germline CDR1 is MNHEY and CDR2 SMNVEV (reference sequence). V was clipped by 1 base and J by 9 bases, with 12 bases between them. There are 13 residues in the CDR3. DNA for the CDR3: TGTGCCAGCAGTTTATTAGGTTCCCTGGCCCAGTACTTC. Translating gives CASSLLGSLAQYF.

The table lists this clonotype with a few counts. J is TRBJ1-2 and V is TRBV9; TRBD1 matches 7 bases. Germline CDR1 and CDR2: SGDLS and YYNGEE. The CDR3 length is 13 residues. Trimming cost V 2 bases and J 3 bases; bases outside gene matches: 1. CDR3 DNA: TGTGCCAGCAGCGTTGGGACAGACTATGGCTACACCTTC. It is translated as CASSVGTDYGYTF.

The rearrangement uses TRBV10-3 and TRBJ2-5; D is possibly TRBD2 (7 bases). Between the trimmed V and J ends, which lost 8 bases and 2 bases, there was a span of 12 bases. The CDR3 spans 13 residues. In germline, CDR1 is ENHRY, CDR2 SYGVKD. The CDR3 protein is CAIRGGDQETQYF. The CDR3 nucleotides read TGTGCCATCCGAGGGGGGGATCAAGAGACCCAGTACTTC.

This clonotype was counted only a few times. Relative to the germline gene, one junction end is altered; a read error may explain this. V and J are TRBV4-1 and TRBJ2-3; 11 bases are shared with TRBD1. This CDR3 contains 15 residues. The germline V gene has CDR1 MGHRA and CDR2 YSYEKL. The CDR3 here is CASSQGTGGTDTQYF. CDR3 nucleotide sequence: TGCGCCAGCAGCCAAGGGACAGGGGGCACGGATACGCAGTATTTT.

This sequence joins TRBV6-5 and TRBJ1-1; tentative D call: TRBD1 (5 bases). V was trimmed by 0 bases and J by 0 bases, leaving 14 bases between them. The CDR3 runs 17 residues. Germline V gene sequence: CDR1 MNHEY, CDR2 SVGAGI. CDR3 bases: TGTGCCAGCAGTTACTCGAAAGGTCGGGGCGTGAACACTGAAGCTTTCTTT. Protein product: CASSYSKGRGVNTEAFF.

CDR3 residues: CSARLAGPLNTEAFF. As DNA, the CDR3 is TGCAGTGCTAGATTGGCAGGCCCCCTGAACACTGAAGCTTTCTTT. This chain joins TRBV20-1 and TRBJ1-1; no definite D call. CDR1 and CDR2 from the germline V gene are DFQATT and SNEGSKA (reference sequence). The CDR3 is made up of 15 amino acids. V was trimmed by 2 bases and J by 0 bases, leaving 13 bases between them.

V usage is TRBV28 and J usage is TRBJ1-1; 7 nucleotides line up with TRBD1. There are 14 residues in the CDR3. The germline CDR1 and CDR2 sequences are MDHEN and SYDVKM. V was pared by 2 bases and J by 4 bases, with 4 bases of the junction left unmatched. The CDR3: CASSLGTEVTEAFF. The CDR3 nucleotides are TGTGCCAGCAGTTTAGGGACAGAGGTCACTGAAGCTTTCTTT.

The chain links TRBV15 to TRBJ2-1; TRBD2 agrees at 8 bases. There are 13 residues in the CDR3. Germline V lookup: CDR1 LNHNV, CDR2 YYDKDF (reference sequence). V was pared by 8 bases and J by 2 bases, with 2 bases of the junction left unmatched. This CDR3 is CATRAGAYNEQFF. The CDR3 coding sequence is TGTGCCACCCGAGCGGGGGCCTACAATGAGCAGTTCTTC.

This clonotype has ten or more counts. The chain has TRBV4-2 and TRBJ2-7; TRBD2 might be the D (5 bases). CDR1 is LGHNA and CDR2 is YNFKEQ in the germline V gene. This CDR3 is 14 amino acids long. With 2 bases removed from V and 3 bases from J, the gap between germline ends came to 11 bases. In DNA, the CDR3 is TGTGCCAGCAGCCAACTGTACGAGGGCTACGAGCAGTACTTC. As protein: CASSQLYEGYEQYF.

This clonotype is a singleton in its sample. The chain combines TRBV29-1 with TRBJ2-7, with D possibly matching TRBD1 (5 bases). The germline CDR1 and CDR2 sequences are SQVTM and ANQGSEA. This CDR3 spans 14 amino acids. Trimming removed 7 bases at V and 5 bases at J, with 21 bases between. The CDR3 nucleotides read TGCAGCGCCGCCATTGCCAGGGTTGGGCACGAGCAGTACTTC. It translates to CSAAIARVGHEQYF.

In its sample, this clonotype was seen a few times. The chain couples TRBV4-3 to TRBJ2-2, with 15 bases matching TRBD2. V lost 3 bases to trimming and J lost 7 bases; unmatched junction nucleotides: 6. The CDR3 extends over 17 amino acids. Germline assignment: CDR1 LGHNA and CDR2 YSLEER. The CDR3 reads CASSQAGTSGGNGELFF. Written as DNA, the CDR3 is TGCGCCAGCAGCCAGGCCGGGACTAGCGGGGGGAACGGGGAGCTGTTTTTT.

This clonotype has just a few counts. The CDR3 region is CSAGGLFTDTQYF. The CDR3 coding sequence is TGCAGTGCAGGGGGATTATTCACAGATACGCAGTATTTT. The chain is built from TRBV29-1 and TRBJ2-3; 7 nucleotides line up with TRBD1. The germline CDR1 and CDR2 sequences are SQVTM and ANQGSEA. The CDR3 covers 13 residues.

J is TRBJ1-4 and V is TRBV7-8, with D hard to call. Germline CDR1 and CDR2: SGHVS and FQNEAQ. Between the trimmed V and J ends, which lost 6 bases and 7 bases, there was a span of 12 bases. The length of the CDR3 is 13 residues. The CDR3, as DNA: TGTGCCAGCAGTCTTTCGACGCCTGAAAAACTGTTTTTT. It encodes CASSLSTPEKLFF.

In DNA, the CDR3 is TGTGCCAGCAGTTCCCCCGGGACCACCTACGAGCAGTACTTC. Translation gives CASSSPGTTYEQYF. The chain is built from TRBV12-3 or TRBV12-4 and TRBJ2-7; D tentatively reads TRBD1 or TRBD2 (5 bases each). This CDR3 is 14 amino acids long. With 4 bases removed from V and 2 bases from J, the gap between germline ends came to 12 bases.

There are a few counts of this clonotype. The rearrangement links TRBV20-1 to TRBJ2-5; 9 bases are shared with TRBD1. The CDR3 consists of 14 residues. Germline CDR1 reads DFQATT; CDR2 reads SNEGSKA (reference sequence). After removal of 6 bases from V and 4 bases from J, the junction contained 9 bases not matched to a gene. The CDR3 loop reads CSAKRDRELETQYF. The CDR3 DNA is TGCAGTGCGAAACGGGACAGGGAATTAGAGACCCAGTACTTC.

This clonotype was seen a handful of times. The rearrangement joins TRBV6-6 to TRBJ2-1; D gene unclear. Per the germline V gene, CDR1 is MNHNY and CDR2 is SVGAGI (reference sequence). The CDR3 contains 13 residues. V was trimmed by 2 bases and J by 3 bases, leaving 5 bases between them. CDR3 residues: CASSYGDYNEQFF. The CDR3 coding sequence is TGTGCCAGCAGTTACGGGGACTACAATGAGCAGTTCTTC.

This clonotype has just a few counts. The chain has TRBV11-1 and TRBJ2-1, with a weak D call TRBD1 (6 bases). V was pared by 2 bases and J by 0 bases, with 17 bases between. Per germline, CDR1 SGHAT and CDR2 FQDESV (reference sequence). The CDR3 runs 18 residues. In DNA, the CDR3 is TGTGCCAGCAGCTTAAGGGTGGGGGCTTGGAGCTCCTACAATGAGCAGTTCTTC. Translation gives CASSLRVGAWSSYNEQFF. Full variable domain (remainder filled in from reference TRBV11-1 and TRBJ2-1): EAEVAQSPRYKITEKSQAVAFWCDPISGHATLYWYRQILGQGPELLVQFQDESVVDDSQLPKDRFSAERLKGVDSTLKIQPAELGDSAMYLCASSLRVGAWSSYNEQFFGPGTRLTVL.

This clonotype has just a few counts. The chain employs TRBV28 and TRBJ2-3; 11 bases are a match to TRBD1. Germline values: CDR1 MDHEN, CDR2 SYDVKM. After removal of 3 bases from V and 5 bases from J, the junction contained 4 bases not matched to a gene. The CDR3 contains 15 residues. In DNA, the CDR3 is TGTGCCAGCAGTTTGGAGGGACAGGGGGAAGATACGCAGTATTTT. The encoded protein is CASSLEGQGEDTQYF.